This T cell receptor beta chain was documented in a study of vaccination effects on CD4 cells after COVID-19 (dated by TCRdb to between 2022 and 2023). Background for the entire study: Each participant received two doses of an mRNA SARS-CoV-2 vaccine, either BNT162b2 or mRNA-1273. Altogether, roughly 10 COVID-19 convalescent patients and 4 SARS-CoV-2-naive healthy vaccine recipients made up the full study. In both COVID-19 convalescent patients and infection-naive vaccine recipients, the study compared SARS-CoV-2 spike-specific CD4+ TCR repertoires from before mRNA vaccination with those from after it. Cultures from other donors in the study were sequenced using the Oncomine TCR Beta short-read assay on an Illumina iSeq 100.

Findings and caveats that apply to the study as a whole: At late post-vaccination timepoints, both infection-induced and vaccine-induced clones showed marked clonal contraction, consistent with waning T cell responses. Only a small number of convalescent patients were included, and no early post-infection timepoints were available, which limited the study. In healthy vaccine recipients, vaccine-induced clones were almost all SARS-CoV-2 mono-reactive, with only 1 of 255 being cross-reactive with common cold coronaviruses.

Comment on this clone: This receptor's antigen is unknown. No per-base quality is available; no much larger clone lies one base away.

In the ViraFEST assay, PBMC were stimulated with viral peptide pools, and antigen-specific CD4+ T cell clonotypes were then identified by expansion using TCR sequencing. After more than nine days of culture, CD4+ T cells were isolated with the EasySep CD4+ T cell isolation kit. The absence of prior SARS-CoV-2 infection in healthy vaccine recipients was confirmed by negative nucleocapsid antibodies before and after vaccination. Over 1.5 million PBMC per well were cultured with 10 ug/ml peptides in IMDM containing roughly 5% human AB serum, about 9 IU/ml IL-2 and gentamicin. Half of the culture medium was replaced with fresh IL-2-containing medium on days 3 and 7. Unless otherwise noted, each peptide stimulation condition was cultured in triplicate wells. PBMC were separated from whole blood using Ficoll-Paque Plus gradient centrifugation and were then either cryopreserved at -140C or used fresh. The spike proteins of SARS-CoV-2 and of the common cold coronaviruses HCoV-NL63, HCoV-OC43 and HCoV-229E were spanned by overlapping peptide pools. The QIAamp micro DNA kit was used to extract genomic DNA from the cultured CD4+ T cells.

Receptor amplification or capture employed the immunoSEQ multiplex PCR assay. TCR beta CDR3 sequencing was performed on DNA from the cultured, isolated CD4+ T cells. The paper's data handling went like this. Non-productive TCR sequences were removed, reads were trimmed to the CDR3 region, and CDR3s of at least 7 amino acids were retained. The MANAFEST web app was used to identify antigen-specific clonotypes by comparing expansion in peptide wells with expansion in reference cultures. To count as positive, a clone had to show expansion at FDR<0.05 compared with the reference and with all other wells, an odds ratio above 5, and a frequency above 0.1% in two replicate wells. Clonotypes significantly expanded in SARS-CoV-2 spike wells and in at least one common cold coronavirus spike condition were defined as cross-reactive. Levenshtein distance calculated with the stringdist R package was used to assess CDR3 similarity, and unrooted trees were constructed with ape in R 3.6.1. TCRdb provides this immuneACCESS table in a form limited to in-frame rearrangements. Some clones are lacking; in checked studies, under half of them reflect an unresolved V gene, and why the rest are absent is not known. The V and J calls and the clone size are those of that table, but D and trimming were determined from the DNA. The sample yields about 22,000 clones; around 75% were counted once. The biggest ten clones account for approximately 19% of the sample.

Counted from cysteine to phenylalanine, this CDR3 has 13 amino acids. The only DNA kept is the CDR3, 39 bases in frame from the first base. Per the germline V gene, SNHLY is the CDR1 and FYNNEI is the CDR2. V has 1 base trimmed and J has 8 bases trimmed; junction bases matching no gene number 5. The sequence is built from TRBV2 and TRBJ2-7; TRBD1 fits 7 bases in the junction. The source is a human donor who received a COVID-19 vaccine. Material: CD4+ T cells from PBMCs cultured with HCoV-NL63 spike peptides, obtained before COVID-19 vaccination. Taken with the paper, the label for cell subset or site translates to: HCoV-NL63 spike overlapping peptide pool stimulation. The CDR3 region reads CASSEEKTGKQYF. The DNA sequence reads TGTGCCAGCAGTGAAGAAAAGACAGGGAAGCAGTACTTC.